These T cell receptor beta chains were read from a single sample in a study of blood T cell repertoires in COVID-19. Using immunoSEQ multiplex PCR, the repertoire was profiled, and TCRdb retains in-frame clones only, with some absent. The table lists 110,000 to 150,000 clones, 75% to 85% of them singletons, with approximately 10% in the top ten. The specimen sequenced was peripheral blood. These receptors were obtained from a man aged 55 to 70 with active or convalescent COVID-19. Each CDR3 is given with its conserved first and last residue. Each record gives: J gene, clone size, D gene, V gene, CDR3 DNA, CDR3 protein. D genes are given only for firm matches. Size is omitted from some rows. Given values are once, few, many or a class for expanded clones.

j_call: TRBJ1-1; clone_size: -; d_call: -; v_call: TRBV19; cdr3_nt: TGTGCCAGTAGTATACAGGGGGAAGCTTTCTTT; cdr3_aa: CASSIQGEAFF
j_call: TRBJ2-7; clone_size: -; d_call: TRBD2; v_call: TRBV7-2; cdr3_nt: TGTGCCAGCAGCTTAAGCGGGGGTGGCTCCTACGAGCAGTACTTC; cdr3_aa: CASSLSGGGSYEQYF
j_call: TRBJ2-1; clone_size: -; d_call: TRBD2; v_call: TRBV5-8; cdr3_nt: TGTGCCAGCAGCCCACGACTAGCGGACTACAATGAGCAGTTCTTC; cdr3_aa: CASSPRLADYNEQFF
j_call: TRBJ1-2; clone_size: -; d_call: TRBD1; v_call: TRBV6-5; cdr3_nt: TGTGCCAGCACCGCCTTCCCACAGGGGAATGGCTACACCTTC; cdr3_aa: CASTAFPQGNGYTF
j_call: TRBJ2-7; clone_size: -; d_call: -; v_call: TRBV6-5; cdr3_nt: TGTGCCAGCTCCAATCGCCTAGGCTCCTACGAGCAGTACTTC; cdr3_aa: CASSNRLGSYEQYF
j_call: TRBJ2-2; clone_size: -; d_call: TRBD2; v_call: TRBV6-4; cdr3_nt: TGTGCCAGCAGCCCCCTAGCGGGAGTTAACACCGGGGAGCTGTTTTTT; cdr3_aa: CASSPLAGVNTGELFF
j_call: TRBJ2-5; clone_size: -; d_call: -; v_call: TRBV7-2; cdr3_nt: TGTGCCAGCAGCTTTGCGGGACCGGGAGAGACCCAGTACTTC; cdr3_aa: CASSFAGPGETQYF
j_call: TRBJ1-5; clone_size: -; d_call: TRBD1; v_call: TRBV9; cdr3_nt: TGTGCCAGCAGCCCAGGACAGGGCCGAGGACAGCCCCAGCATTTT; cdr3_aa: CASSPGQGRGQPQHF
j_call: TRBJ1-4; clone_size: -; d_call: -; v_call: TRBV11-2; cdr3_nt: TGTGCCAGCAGCTTAGAATTGAGAAGTAATGAAAAACTGTTTTTT; cdr3_aa: CASSLELRSNEKLFF
j_call: TRBJ2-1; clone_size: -; d_call: -; v_call: TRBV12-3/TRBV12-4; cdr3_nt: TGTGCCAGCAGTTTTGATCGGGGGCAGTTCTTC; cdr3_aa: CASSFDRGQFF
j_call: TRBJ1-1; clone_size: -; d_call: -; v_call: TRBV2; cdr3_nt: TGTGCCAGCAGCGCCACACAGATAACTGAAGCTTTCTTT; cdr3_aa: CASSATQITEAFF
j_call: TRBJ1-2; clone_size: -; d_call: -; v_call: TRBV5-5; cdr3_nt: TGTGCCAGCAGCTTCACAGATAACTATGGCTACACCTTC; cdr3_aa: CASSFTDNYGYTF
j_call: TRBJ1-3; clone_size: few; d_call: TRBD1; v_call: TRBV6-2/TRBV6-3; cdr3_nt: TGTGCCAGCAGTTTTACTACGGGGACAGCTGGAAACACCATATATTTT; cdr3_aa: CASSFTTGTAGNTIYF
j_call: TRBJ1-4; clone_size: once; d_call: TRBD1; v_call: TRBV12-3/TRBV12-4; cdr3_nt: TGTGCCAGCAGAGGGACAGGGAGGGAAAAACTGTTTTTT; cdr3_aa: CASRGTGREKLFF
j_call: TRBJ2-3; clone_size: -; d_call: TRBD2; v_call: TRBV14; cdr3_nt: TGTGCCAGCAGCCAGGGACTAGCGGGGGATTTAGATACGCAGTATTTT; cdr3_aa: CASSQGLAGDLDTQYF
j_call: TRBJ2-1; clone_size: -; d_call: TRBD2; v_call: TRBV6-1; cdr3_nt: TGTGCCAGCAGTGAAACGTATGATGGCGGGAGAACCTACAATGAGCAGTTCTTC; cdr3_aa: CASSETYDGGRTYNEQFF
j_call: TRBJ1-2; clone_size: -; d_call: TRBD1; v_call: TRBV18; cdr3_nt: TGTGCCAGCTCTTCGGGACAGATTAGCTATGGCTACACCTTC; cdr3_aa: CASSSGQISYGYTF
j_call: TRBJ1-4; clone_size: once; d_call: -; v_call: TRBV13; cdr3_nt: TGTGCCAGCAGTCAGCGGGAAATCCAAGGAGAAAAACTGTTTTTT; cdr3_aa: CASSQREIQGEKLFF
j_call: TRBJ1-1; clone_size: -; d_call: -; v_call: TRBV25-1; cdr3_nt: TGTGCCAGCAGTGATTATACAGGGTTGCACACTGAAGCTTTCTTT; cdr3_aa: CASSDYTGLHTEAFF
j_call: TRBJ1-1; clone_size: few; d_call: TRBD1; v_call: TRBV20-1; cdr3_nt: TGCAGTGCTAGGGACAGGGAAGCTTTCTTT; cdr3_aa: CSARDREAFF
j_call: TRBJ1-5; clone_size: -; d_call: TRBD1; v_call: TRBV12-3/TRBV12-4; cdr3_nt: TGTGCCAGCAGTCTGGGACAGGGCCAGCCCCAGCATTTT; cdr3_aa: CASSLGQGQPQHF
j_call: TRBJ2-2; clone_size: -; d_call: -; v_call: TRBV9; cdr3_nt: TGTGCCAGCAGCGTTACAGGCTCGACGAGCACCGGGGAGCTGTTTTTT; cdr3_aa: CASSVTGSTSTGELFF
j_call: TRBJ2-7; clone_size: once; d_call: TRBD2; v_call: TRBV6-1; cdr3_nt: TGTGCCAGCAGTGTCTCGCCGGCTAGCGGTGCCTACGAGCAGTACTTC; cdr3_aa: CASSVSPASGAYEQYF
j_call: TRBJ2-2; clone_size: once; d_call: TRBD2; v_call: TRBV6-2/TRBV6-3; cdr3_nt: TGTGCCAGCAGTCTAGCGGAGGGGTACACCGGGGAGCTGTTTTTT; cdr3_aa: CASSLAEGYTGELFF
j_call: TRBJ1-5; clone_size: -; d_call: -; v_call: TRBV27; cdr3_nt: TGTGCCAGCAGTCTAAAACCCTACAATCAGCCCCAGCATTTT; cdr3_aa: CASSLKPYNQPQHF
j_call: TRBJ2-1; clone_size: -; d_call: TRBD2; v_call: TRBV7-2; cdr3_nt: TGTGCCAGCAGCTTTCTAGCGGGGGCCTACAATGAGCAGTTCTTC; cdr3_aa: CASSFLAGAYNEQFF
j_call: TRBJ2-1; clone_size: -; d_call: -; v_call: TRBV7-9; cdr3_nt: TGTGCCAGCAGCTTAGTAGCTAAATCCTACAATGAGCAGTTCTTC; cdr3_aa: CASSLVAKSYNEQFF
j_call: TRBJ2-1; clone_size: -; d_call: TRBD2; v_call: TRBV18; cdr3_nt: TGTGCCAGCGGAAGCGGGGGGGGTAATGAGCAGTTCTTC; cdr3_aa: CASGSGGGNEQFF
j_call: TRBJ1-6; clone_size: few; d_call: -; v_call: TRBV5-1; cdr3_nt: TGCGCCAGCAGCCCGGTGGCCAGGGGCGGTTCACCCCTCCACTTT; cdr3_aa: CASSPVARGGSPLHF
j_call: TRBJ1-5; clone_size: -; d_call: -; v_call: TRBV4-3; cdr3_nt: TGCGCCAGCAGCCAAGACAGGGCCCACAATCAGCCCCAGCATTTT; cdr3_aa: CASSQDRAHNQPQHF
j_call: TRBJ2-1; clone_size: -; d_call: -; v_call: TRBV30; cdr3_nt: TGTGCCTGGAATTCTGTGGCGGGGAATGAGCAGTTCTTC; cdr3_aa: CAWNSVAGNEQFF
j_call: TRBJ1-2; clone_size: -; d_call: TRBD1; v_call: TRBV6-5; cdr3_nt: TGTGCCAGCAGCACAGGGGTGACTGGCTACACCTTC; cdr3_aa: CASSTGVTGYTF
j_call: TRBJ2-1; clone_size: -; d_call: TRBD1; v_call: TRBV24-1; cdr3_nt: TGTGCCACCAGCTCAGGGGGCCATTACAATGAGCAGTTCTTC; cdr3_aa: CATSSGGHYNEQFF
j_call: TRBJ1-5; clone_size: -; d_call: -; v_call: TRBV2; cdr3_nt: TGTGCCAGCAGTGAACAGGGGCATAGCAATCAGCCCCAGCATTTT; cdr3_aa: CASSEQGHSNQPQHF
j_call: TRBJ2-1; clone_size: -; d_call: -; v_call: TRBV11-3; cdr3_nt: TGTGCCAGCAGCTTAGCGGGGAACAATGAGCAGTTCTTC; cdr3_aa: CASSLAGNNEQFF
j_call: TRBJ2-5; clone_size: -; d_call: -; v_call: TRBV6-5; cdr3_nt: TGTGCCAGCAGTTACTCGACTAACCAAGAGACCCAGTACTTC; cdr3_aa: CASSYSTNQETQYF
j_call: TRBJ2-3; clone_size: -; d_call: TRBD2; v_call: TRBV4-3; cdr3_nt: TGCGCCAGCAGCCCGAACCCCCCTAATGCGGGGGGCTCGGGTACGCAGTATTTT; cdr3_aa: CASSPNPPNAGGSGTQYF
j_call: TRBJ1-5; clone_size: once; d_call: -; v_call: TRBV28; cdr3_nt: TGTGCCAGCAGTTTACGGGGAAGTAATCAGCCCCAGCATTTT; cdr3_aa: CASSLRGSNQPQHF
j_call: TRBJ1-2; clone_size: few; d_call: -; v_call: TRBV15; cdr3_nt: TGTGCCACCAGCTCCGACTATGGCTACACCTTC; cdr3_aa: CATSSDYGYTF
j_call: TRBJ2-7; clone_size: -; d_call: -; v_call: TRBV19; cdr3_nt: TGTGCCACCCGGAGGGACAGTCCTGATAGCTCCTACGAGCAGTACTTC; cdr3_aa: CATRRDSPDSSYEQYF
j_call: TRBJ1-1; clone_size: -; d_call: -; v_call: TRBV10-2; cdr3_nt: TGCGCCAGCAGTGTAATGAACACTGAAGCTTTCTTT; cdr3_aa: CASSVMNTEAFF
j_call: TRBJ2-1; clone_size: -; d_call: TRBD2; v_call: TRBV6-2/TRBV6-3; cdr3_nt: TGTGCCAGCAGTGACCCCGGGACTAGCTACAATGAGCAGTTCTTC; cdr3_aa: CASSDPGTSYNEQFF
j_call: TRBJ1-5; clone_size: once; d_call: -; v_call: TRBV5-1; cdr3_nt: TGCGCCAGCAGCATGACAGTGAATCAGCCCCAGCATTTT; cdr3_aa: CASSMTVNQPQHF
j_call: TRBJ1-3; clone_size: -; d_call: -; v_call: TRBV4-1; cdr3_nt: TGCGCCAGCAGCCTAAGCGGTATGTCTGGAAACACCATATATTTT; cdr3_aa: CASSLSGMSGNTIYF
j_call: TRBJ1-2; clone_size: -; d_call: -; v_call: TRBV7-9; cdr3_nt: TGTGCCAGCAGCCCTAATGGCTACACCTTC; cdr3_aa: CASSPNGYTF
j_call: TRBJ1-4; clone_size: once; d_call: -; v_call: TRBV11-3; cdr3_nt: TGTGCCAGCAGCACCCGGGACACTGATGAAAAACTGTTTTTT; cdr3_aa: CASSTRDTDEKLFF
j_call: TRBJ2-3; clone_size: -; d_call: TRBD1; v_call: TRBV19; cdr3_nt: TGTGCCAGTAGTGTCCGGGACAGCTTCACAGATACGCAGTATTTT; cdr3_aa: CASSVRDSFTDTQYF
j_call: TRBJ2-3; clone_size: -; d_call: -; v_call: TRBV2; cdr3_nt: TGTGCCAGCACCCCGGTGGGCAGGACTAGCACAGATACGCAGTATTTT; cdr3_aa: CASTPVGRTSTDTQYF
j_call: TRBJ2-4; clone_size: once; d_call: TRBD1; v_call: TRBV2; cdr3_nt: TGTGCCAGCACCAACCCGACAGGGTCCTACATTCAGTACTTC; cdr3_aa: CASTNPTGSYIQYF
j_call: TRBJ1-6; clone_size: -; d_call: -; v_call: TRBV3-1/TRBV3-2; cdr3_nt: TGTGCCAGCAGCCACCAAGGCTCGCCAGCGCCTAATTCACCCCTCCACTTT; cdr3_aa: CASSHQGSPAPNSPLHF